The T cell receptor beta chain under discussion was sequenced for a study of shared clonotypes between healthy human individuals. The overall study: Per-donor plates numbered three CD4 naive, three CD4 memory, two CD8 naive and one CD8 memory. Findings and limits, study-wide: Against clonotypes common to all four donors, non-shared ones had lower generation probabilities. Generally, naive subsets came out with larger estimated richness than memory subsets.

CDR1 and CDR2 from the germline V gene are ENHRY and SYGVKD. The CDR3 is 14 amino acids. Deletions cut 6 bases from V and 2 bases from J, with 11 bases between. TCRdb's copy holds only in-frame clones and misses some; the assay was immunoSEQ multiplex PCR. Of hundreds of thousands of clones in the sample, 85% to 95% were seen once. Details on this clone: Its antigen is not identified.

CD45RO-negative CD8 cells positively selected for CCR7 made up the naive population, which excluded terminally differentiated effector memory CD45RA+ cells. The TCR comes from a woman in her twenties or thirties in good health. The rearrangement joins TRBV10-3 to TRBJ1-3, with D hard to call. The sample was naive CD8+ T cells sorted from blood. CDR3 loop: CAIRDGRTGNTIYF. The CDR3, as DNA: TGTGCCATCAGGGACGGACGAACTGGAAACACCATATATTTT.